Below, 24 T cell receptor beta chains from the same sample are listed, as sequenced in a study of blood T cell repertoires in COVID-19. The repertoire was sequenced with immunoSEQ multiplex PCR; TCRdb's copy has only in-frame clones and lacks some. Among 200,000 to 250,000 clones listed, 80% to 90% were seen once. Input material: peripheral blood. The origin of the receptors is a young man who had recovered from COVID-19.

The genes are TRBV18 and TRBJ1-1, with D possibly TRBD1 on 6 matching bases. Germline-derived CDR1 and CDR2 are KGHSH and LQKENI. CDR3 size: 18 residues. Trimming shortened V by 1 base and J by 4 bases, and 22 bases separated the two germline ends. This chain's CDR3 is CASSPLEGDIVAGTEAFF. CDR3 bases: TGTGCCAGCTCACCACTCGAGGGGGACATCGTGGCGGGCACTGAAGCTTTCTTT.

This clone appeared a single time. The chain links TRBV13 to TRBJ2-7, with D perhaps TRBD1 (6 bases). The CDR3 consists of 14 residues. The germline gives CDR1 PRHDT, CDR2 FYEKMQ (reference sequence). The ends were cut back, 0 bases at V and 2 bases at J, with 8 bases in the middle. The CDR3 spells CASSLGDSTYEQYF. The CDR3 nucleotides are TGTGCCAGCAGCTTAGGGGACAGTACCTACGAGCAGTACTTC.

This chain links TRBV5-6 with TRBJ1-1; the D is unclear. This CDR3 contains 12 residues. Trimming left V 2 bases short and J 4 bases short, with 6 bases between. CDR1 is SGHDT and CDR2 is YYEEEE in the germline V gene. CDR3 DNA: TGTGCCAGCAGCTTTATCAGCACTGAAGCTTTCTTT. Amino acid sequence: CASSFISTEAFF.

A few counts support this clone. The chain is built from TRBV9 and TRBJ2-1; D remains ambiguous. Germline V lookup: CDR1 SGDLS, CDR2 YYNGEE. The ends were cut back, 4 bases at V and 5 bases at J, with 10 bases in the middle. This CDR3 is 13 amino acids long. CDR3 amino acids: CASSLLGNNEQFF. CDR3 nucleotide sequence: TGTGCCAGCAGCCTTCTAGGAAACAATGAGCAGTTCTTC.

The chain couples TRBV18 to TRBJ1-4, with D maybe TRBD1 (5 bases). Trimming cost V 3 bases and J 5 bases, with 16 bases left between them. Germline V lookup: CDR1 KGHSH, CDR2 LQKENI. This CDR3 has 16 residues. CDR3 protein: CASSPNRAGINEKLFF. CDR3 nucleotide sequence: TGTGCCAGCTCACCCAACCGGGCAGGGATAAATGAAAAACTGTTTTTT.

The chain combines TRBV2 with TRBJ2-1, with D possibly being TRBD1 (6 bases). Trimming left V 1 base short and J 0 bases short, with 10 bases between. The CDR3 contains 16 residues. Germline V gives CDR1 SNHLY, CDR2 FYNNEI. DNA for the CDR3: TGTGCCAGCAGTGAAGGGACAGCGAGCTCCTACAATGAGCAGTTCTTC. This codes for CASSEGTASSYNEQFF.

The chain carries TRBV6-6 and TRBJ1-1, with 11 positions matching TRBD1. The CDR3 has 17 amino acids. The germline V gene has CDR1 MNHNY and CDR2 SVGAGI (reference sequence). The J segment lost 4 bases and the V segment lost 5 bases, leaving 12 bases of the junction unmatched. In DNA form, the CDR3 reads TGTGCCAGCAGTCACGGACAGGGGGCGCCTGGCGGCACTGAAGCTTTCTTT. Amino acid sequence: CASSHGQGAPGGTEAFF.

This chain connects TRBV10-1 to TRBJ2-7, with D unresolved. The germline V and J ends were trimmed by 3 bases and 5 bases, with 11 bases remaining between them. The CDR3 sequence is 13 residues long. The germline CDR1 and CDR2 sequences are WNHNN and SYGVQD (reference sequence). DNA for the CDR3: TGCGCCAGCAGTGAACGACTTCTGCACGAGCAGTACTTC. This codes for CASSERLLHEQYF.

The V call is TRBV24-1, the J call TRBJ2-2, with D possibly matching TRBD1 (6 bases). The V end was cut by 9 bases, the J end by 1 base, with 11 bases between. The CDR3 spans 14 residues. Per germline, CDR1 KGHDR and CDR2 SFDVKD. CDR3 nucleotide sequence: TGTGCCACCTCCGGGACAATGAACACCGGGGAGCTGTTTTTT. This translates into CATSGTMNTGELFF.

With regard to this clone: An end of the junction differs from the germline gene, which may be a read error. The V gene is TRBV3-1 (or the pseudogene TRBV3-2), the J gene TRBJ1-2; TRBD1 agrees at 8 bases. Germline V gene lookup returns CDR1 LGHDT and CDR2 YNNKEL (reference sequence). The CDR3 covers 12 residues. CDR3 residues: CASSQGQALPLF. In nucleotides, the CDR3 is TGTGCCAGCAGCCAGGGACAGGCGCTGCCCCTCTTC.

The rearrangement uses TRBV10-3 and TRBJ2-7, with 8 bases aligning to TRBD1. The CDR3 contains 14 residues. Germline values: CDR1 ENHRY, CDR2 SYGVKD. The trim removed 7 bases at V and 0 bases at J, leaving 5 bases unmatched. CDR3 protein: CAITRTGTSYEQYF. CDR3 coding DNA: TGTGCCATCACCAGGACAGGGACCTCCTACGAGCAGTACTTC.

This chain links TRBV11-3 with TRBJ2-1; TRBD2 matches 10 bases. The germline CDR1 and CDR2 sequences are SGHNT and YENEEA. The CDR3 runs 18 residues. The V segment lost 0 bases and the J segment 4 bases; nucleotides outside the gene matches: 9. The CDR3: CASSLDAIAGGRYNEQFF. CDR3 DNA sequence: TGTGCCAGCAGCTTAGATGCCATAGCGGGGGGTCGATACAATGAGCAGTTCTTC. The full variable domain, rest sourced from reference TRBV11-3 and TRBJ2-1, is EAGVVQSPRYKIIEKKQPVAFWCNPISGHNTLYWYLQNLGQGPELLIRYENEEAVDDSQLPKDRFSAERLKGVDSTLKIQPAELGDSAVYLCASSLDAIAGGRYNEQFFGPGTRLTVL.

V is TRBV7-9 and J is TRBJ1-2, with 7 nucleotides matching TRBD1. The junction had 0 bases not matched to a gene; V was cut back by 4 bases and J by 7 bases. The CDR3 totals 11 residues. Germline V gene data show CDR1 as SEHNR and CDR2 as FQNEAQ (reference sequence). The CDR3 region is CASSYRGGYTF. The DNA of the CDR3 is TGTGCCAGCAGCTACAGGGGTGGCTACACCTTC.

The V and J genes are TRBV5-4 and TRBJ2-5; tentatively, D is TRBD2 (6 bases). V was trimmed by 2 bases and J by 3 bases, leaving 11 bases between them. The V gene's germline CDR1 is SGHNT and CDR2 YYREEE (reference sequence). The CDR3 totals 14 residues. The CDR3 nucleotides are TGTGCCAGCAGCTTAGAAACGGGGGAAGAGACCCAGTACTTC. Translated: CASSLETGEETQYF.

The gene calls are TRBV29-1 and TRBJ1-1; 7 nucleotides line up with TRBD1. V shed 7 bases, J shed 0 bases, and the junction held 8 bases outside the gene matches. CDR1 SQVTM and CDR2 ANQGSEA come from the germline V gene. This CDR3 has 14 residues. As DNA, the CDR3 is TGCAGCGCAAGCCGGACAGGCTTGAACACTGAAGCTTTCTTT. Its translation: CSASRTGLNTEAFF.

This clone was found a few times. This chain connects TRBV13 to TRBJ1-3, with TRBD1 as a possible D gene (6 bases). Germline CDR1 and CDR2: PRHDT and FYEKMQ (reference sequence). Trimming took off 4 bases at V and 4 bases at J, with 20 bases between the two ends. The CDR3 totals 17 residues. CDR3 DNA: TGTGCCAGCAGCTCGAAAACGACAGGCTTCTACGGAAACACCATATATTTT. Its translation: CASSSKTTGFYGNTIYF.

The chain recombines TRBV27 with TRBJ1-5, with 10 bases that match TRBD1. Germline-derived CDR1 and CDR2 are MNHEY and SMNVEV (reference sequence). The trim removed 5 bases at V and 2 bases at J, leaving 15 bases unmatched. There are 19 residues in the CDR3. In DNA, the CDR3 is TGTGCCAGCAGTGATCTCGGACAGGGGGGGAAGTACGGCAATCAGCCCCAGCATTTT. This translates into CASSDLGQGGKYGNQPQHF.

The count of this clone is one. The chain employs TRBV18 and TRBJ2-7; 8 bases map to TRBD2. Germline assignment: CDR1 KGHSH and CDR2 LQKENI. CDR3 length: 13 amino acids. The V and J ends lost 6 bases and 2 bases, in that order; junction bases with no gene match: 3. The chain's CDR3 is CASSPAGAYEQYF. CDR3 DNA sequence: TGTGCCAGCTCCCCAGCGGGGGCCTACGAGCAGTACTTC.

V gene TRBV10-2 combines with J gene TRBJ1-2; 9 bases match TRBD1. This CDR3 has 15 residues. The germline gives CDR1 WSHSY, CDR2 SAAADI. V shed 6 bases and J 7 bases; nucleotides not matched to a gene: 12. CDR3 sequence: CASSPRTGDGTGYTF. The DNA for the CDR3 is TGCGCCAGCAGCCCCCGGACAGGGGACGGAACTGGCTACACCTTC.

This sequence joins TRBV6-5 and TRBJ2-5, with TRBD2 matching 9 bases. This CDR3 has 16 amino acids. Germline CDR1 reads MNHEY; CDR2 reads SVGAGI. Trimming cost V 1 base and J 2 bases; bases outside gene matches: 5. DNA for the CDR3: TGTGCCAGCAGTTACTGGCTAGCGGGGCCACAAGAGACCCAGTACTTC. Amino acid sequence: CASSYWLAGPQETQYF.

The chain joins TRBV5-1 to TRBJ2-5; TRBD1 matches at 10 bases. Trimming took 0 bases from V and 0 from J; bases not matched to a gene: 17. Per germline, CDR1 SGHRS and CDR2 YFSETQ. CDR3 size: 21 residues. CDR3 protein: CASSLETGGYPPRWYQETQYF. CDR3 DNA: TGCGCCAGCAGCTTGGAGACAGGGGGCTACCCCCCTAGATGGTACCAAGAGACCCAGTACTTC.

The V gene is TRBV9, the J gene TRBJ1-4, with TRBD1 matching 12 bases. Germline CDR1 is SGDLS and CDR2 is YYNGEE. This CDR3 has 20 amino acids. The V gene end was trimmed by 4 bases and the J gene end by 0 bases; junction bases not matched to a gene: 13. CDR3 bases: TGTGCCAGCAGCCGATCCGGGACAGGGGGCCCCCTAGCAACTAATGAAAAACTGTTTTTT. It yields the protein CASSRSGTGGPLATNEKLFF.

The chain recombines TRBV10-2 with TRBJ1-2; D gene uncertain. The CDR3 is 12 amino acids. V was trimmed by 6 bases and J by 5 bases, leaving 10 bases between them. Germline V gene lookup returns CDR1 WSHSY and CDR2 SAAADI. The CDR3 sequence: CASRAGQYGYTF. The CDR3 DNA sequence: TGCGCCAGCAGGGCAGGTCAATATGGCTACACCTTC.

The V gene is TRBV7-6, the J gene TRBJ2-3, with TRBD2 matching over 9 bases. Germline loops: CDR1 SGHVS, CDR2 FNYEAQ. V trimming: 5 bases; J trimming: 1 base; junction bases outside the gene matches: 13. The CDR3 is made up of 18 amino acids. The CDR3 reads CASSPYPPLAGGTDTQYF. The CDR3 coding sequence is TGTGCCAGCAGCCCATACCCCCCTTTAGCGGGGGGCACAGATACGCAGTATTTT.